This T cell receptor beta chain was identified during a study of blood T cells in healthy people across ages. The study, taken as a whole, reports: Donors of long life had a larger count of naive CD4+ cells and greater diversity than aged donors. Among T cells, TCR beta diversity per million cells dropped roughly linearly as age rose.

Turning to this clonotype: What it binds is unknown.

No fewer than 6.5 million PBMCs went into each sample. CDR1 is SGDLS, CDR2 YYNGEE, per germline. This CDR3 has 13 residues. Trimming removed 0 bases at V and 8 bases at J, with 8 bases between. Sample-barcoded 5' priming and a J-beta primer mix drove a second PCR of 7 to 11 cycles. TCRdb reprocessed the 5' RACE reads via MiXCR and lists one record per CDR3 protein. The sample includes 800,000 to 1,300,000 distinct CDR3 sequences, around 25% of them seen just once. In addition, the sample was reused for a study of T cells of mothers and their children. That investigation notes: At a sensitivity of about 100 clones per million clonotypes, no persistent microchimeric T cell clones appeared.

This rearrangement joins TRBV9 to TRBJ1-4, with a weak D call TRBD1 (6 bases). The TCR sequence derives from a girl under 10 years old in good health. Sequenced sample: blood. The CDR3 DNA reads TGTGCCAGCAGCGTAGAAACAGGGGAAAAACTGTTTTTT. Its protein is CASSVETGEKLFF. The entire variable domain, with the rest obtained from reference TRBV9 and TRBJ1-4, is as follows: DSGVTQTPKHLITATGQRVTLRCSPRSGDLSVYWYQQSLDQGLQFLIQYYNGEERAKGNILERFSAQQFPDLHSELNLSSLELGDSALYFCASSVETGEKLFFGSGTQLSVL.